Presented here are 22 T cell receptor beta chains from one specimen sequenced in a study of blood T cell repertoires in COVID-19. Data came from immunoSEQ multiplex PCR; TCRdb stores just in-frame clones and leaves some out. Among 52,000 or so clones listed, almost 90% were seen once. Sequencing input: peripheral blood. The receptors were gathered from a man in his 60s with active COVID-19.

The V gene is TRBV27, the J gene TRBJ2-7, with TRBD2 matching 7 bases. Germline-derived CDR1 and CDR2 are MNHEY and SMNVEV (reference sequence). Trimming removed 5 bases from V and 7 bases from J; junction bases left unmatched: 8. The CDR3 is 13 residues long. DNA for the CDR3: TGTGCCAGCAGTCCAGGGACTACCAGAGAGCAGTACTTC. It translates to CASSPGTTREQYF.

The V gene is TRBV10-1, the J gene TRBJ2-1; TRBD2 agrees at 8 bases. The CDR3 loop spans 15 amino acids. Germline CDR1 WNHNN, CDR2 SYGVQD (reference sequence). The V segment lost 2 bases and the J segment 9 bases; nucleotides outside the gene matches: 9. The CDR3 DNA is TGCGCCAGCAGTGAGCTGGCGGGAGGCGGTCCTGAGCAGTTCTTC. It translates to CASSELAGGGPEQFF.

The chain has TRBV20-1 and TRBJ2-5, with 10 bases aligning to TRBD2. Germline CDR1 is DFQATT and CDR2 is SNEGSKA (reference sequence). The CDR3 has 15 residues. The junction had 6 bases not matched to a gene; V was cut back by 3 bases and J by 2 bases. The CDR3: CSASSLAGAQETQYF. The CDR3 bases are TGCAGTGCTAGTTCTCTAGCGGGAGCTCAAGAGACCCAGTACTTC.

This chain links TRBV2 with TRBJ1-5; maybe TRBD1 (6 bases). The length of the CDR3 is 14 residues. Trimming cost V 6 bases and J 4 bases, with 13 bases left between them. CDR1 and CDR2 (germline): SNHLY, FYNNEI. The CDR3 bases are TGTGCCAGCAGCTCCTTAACAGGGAATCAGCCCCAGCATTTT. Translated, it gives CASSSLTGNQPQHF.

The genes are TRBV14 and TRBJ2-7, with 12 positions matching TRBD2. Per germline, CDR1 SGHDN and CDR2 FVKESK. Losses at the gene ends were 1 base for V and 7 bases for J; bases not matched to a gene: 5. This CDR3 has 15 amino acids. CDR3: CASSQVLAGGREQYF. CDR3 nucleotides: TGTGCCAGCAGCCAAGTACTAGCGGGGGGAAGAGAGCAGTACTTC.

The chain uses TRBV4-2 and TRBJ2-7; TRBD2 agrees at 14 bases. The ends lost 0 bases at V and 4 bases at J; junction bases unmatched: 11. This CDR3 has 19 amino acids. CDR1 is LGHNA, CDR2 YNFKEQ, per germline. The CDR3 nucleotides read TGTGCCAGCAGCCAAGAGCCTCCGGGACTAGCGGGAGATGAATACGAGCAGTACTTC. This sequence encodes CASSQEPPGLAGDEYEQYF.

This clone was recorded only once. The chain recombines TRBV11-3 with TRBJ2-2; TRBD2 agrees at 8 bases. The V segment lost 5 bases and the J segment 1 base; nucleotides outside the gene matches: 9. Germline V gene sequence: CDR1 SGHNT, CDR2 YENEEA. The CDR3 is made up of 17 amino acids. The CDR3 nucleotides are TGTGCCAGCAGCGTGGCGACTAGCGTCCTGAACACCGGGGAGCTGTTTTTT. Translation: CASSVATSVLNTGELFF.

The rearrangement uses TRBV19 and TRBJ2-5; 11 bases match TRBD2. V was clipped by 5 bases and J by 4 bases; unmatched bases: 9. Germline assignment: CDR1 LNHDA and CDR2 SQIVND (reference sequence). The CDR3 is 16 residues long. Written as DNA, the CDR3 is TGTGCCAGTAGTCCTGAAGGGCTAGCGGGAGGAGAGACCCAGTACTTC. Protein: CASSPEGLAGGETQYF.

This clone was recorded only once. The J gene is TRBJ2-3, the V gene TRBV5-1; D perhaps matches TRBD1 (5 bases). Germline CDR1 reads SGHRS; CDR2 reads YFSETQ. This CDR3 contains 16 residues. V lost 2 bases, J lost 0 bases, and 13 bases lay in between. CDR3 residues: CASSLEGAPSTDTQYF. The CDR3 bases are TGCGCCAGCAGCTTAGAAGGGGCGCCGAGCACAGATACGCAGTATTTT.

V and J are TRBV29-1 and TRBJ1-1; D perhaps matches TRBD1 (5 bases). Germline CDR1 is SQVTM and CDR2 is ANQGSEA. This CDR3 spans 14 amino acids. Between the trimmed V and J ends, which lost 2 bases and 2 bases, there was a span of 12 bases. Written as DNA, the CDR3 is TGCAGCGTTGAAAATTGGGACTTTAACACTGAAGCTTTCTTT. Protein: CSVENWDFNTEAFF.

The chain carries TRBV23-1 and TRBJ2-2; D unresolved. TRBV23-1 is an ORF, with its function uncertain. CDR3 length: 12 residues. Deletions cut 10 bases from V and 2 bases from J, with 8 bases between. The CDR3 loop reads CANGHNTGELFF. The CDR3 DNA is TGCGCCAATGGCCACAACACCGGGGAGCTGTTTTTT.

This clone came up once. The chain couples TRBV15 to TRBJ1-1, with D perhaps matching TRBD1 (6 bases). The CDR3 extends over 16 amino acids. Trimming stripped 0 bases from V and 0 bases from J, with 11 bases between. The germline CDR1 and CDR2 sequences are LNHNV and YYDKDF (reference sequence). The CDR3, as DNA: TGTGCCACCAGCAGAGATCTCTCAGGGGTGAACACTGAAGCTTTCTTT. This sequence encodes CATSRDLSGVNTEAFF.

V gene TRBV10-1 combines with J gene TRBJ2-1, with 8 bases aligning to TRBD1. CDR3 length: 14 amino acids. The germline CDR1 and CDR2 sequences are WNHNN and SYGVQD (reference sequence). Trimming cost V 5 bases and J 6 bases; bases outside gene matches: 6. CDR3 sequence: CASSPGQEFNEQFF. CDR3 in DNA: TGCGCCAGCAGTCCGGGACAGGAGTTCAATGAGCAGTTCTTC.

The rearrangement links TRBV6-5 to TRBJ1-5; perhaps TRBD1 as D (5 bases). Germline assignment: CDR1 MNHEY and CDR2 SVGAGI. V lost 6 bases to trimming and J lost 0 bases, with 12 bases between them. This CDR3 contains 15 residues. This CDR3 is CASSRTSYSNQPQHF. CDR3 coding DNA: TGTGCCAGCAGCCGGACATCTTATAGCAATCAGCCCCAGCATTTT.

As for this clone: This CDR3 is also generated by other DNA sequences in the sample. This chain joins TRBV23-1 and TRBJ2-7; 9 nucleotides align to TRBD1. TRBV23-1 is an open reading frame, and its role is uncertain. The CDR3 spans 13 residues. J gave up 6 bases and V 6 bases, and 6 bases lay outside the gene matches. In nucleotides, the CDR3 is TGCGCCAGCAGCTCCGGGACAGGGTGCGAGCAGTACTTC. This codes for CASSSGTGCEQYF.

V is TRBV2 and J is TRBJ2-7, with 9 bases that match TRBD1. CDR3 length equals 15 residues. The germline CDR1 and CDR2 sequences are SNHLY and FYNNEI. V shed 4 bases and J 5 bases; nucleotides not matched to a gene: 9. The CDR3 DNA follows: TGTGCCAGCAGTGGATCCGGGACAGGGACCCACGAGCAGTACTTC. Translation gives CASSGSGTGTHEQYF. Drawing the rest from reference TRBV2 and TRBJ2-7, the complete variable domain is EPEVTQTPSHQVTQMGQEVILRCVPISNHLYFYWYRQILGQKVEFLVSFYNNEISEKSEIFDDQFSVERPDGSNFTLKIRSTKLEDSAMYFCASSGSGTGTHEQYFGPGTRLTVT.

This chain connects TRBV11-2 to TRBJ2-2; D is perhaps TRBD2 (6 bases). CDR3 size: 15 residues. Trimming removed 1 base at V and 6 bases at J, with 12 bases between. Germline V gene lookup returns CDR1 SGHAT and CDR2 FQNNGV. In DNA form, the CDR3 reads TGTGCCAGCAGCTTAGTTCTCGGGAGAGCCGGGGAGCTGTTTTTT. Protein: CASSLVLGRAGELFF.

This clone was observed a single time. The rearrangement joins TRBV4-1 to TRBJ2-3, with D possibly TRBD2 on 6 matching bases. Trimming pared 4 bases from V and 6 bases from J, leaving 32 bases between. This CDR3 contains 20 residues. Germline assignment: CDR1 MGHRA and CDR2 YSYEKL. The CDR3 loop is CASSRTIGLPGGPPFDTQYF. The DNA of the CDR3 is TGCGCCAGCAGCCGGACTATCGGGCTCCCTGGCGGCCCCCCCTTCGATACGCAGTATTTT.

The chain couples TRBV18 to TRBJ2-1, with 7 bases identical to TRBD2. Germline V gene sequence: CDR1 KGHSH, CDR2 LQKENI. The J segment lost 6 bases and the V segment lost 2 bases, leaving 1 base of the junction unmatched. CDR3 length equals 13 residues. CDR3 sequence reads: CASSPASGNEQFF. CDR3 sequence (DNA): TGTGCCAGCTCACCAGCTAGCGGCAATGAGCAGTTCTTC.

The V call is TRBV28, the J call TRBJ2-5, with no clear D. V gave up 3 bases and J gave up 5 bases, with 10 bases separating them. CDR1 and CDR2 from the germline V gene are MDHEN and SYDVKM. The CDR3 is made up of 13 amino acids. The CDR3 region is CASSFPVGETQYF. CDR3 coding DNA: TGTGCCAGCAGTTTCCCCGTCGGGGAGACCCAGTACTTC. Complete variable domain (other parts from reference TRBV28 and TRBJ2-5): DVKVTQSSRYLVKRTGEKVFLECVQDMDHENMFWYRQDPGLGLRLIYFSYDVKMKEKGDIPEGYSVSREKKERFSLILESASTNQTSMYLCASSFPVGETQYFGPGTRLLVL.

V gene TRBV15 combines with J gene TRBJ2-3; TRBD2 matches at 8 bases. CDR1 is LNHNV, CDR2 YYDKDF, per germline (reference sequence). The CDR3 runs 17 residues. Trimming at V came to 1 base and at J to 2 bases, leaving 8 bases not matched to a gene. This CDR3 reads CATSRAAAGAYTDTQYF. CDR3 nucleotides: TGTGCCACCAGCAGAGCCGCAGCGGGGGCTTACACAGATACGCAGTATTTT. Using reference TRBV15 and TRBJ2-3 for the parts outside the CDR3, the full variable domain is DAMVIQNPRYQVTQFGKPVTLSCSQTLNHNVMYWYQQKSSQAPKLLFHYYDKDFNNEADTPDNFQSRRPNTSFCFLDIRSPGLGDTAMYLCATSRAAAGAYTDTQYFGPGTRLTVL.

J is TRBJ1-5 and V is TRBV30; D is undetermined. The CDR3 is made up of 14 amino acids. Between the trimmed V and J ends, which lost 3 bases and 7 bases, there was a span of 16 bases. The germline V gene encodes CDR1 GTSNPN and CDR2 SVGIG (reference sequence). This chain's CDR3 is CAWRGATGGQPQHF. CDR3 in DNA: TGTGCCTGGAGGGGCGCCACCGGCGGGCAGCCCCAGCATTTT.